The entry that follows covers one T cell receptor beta chain sequence. As yet, its antigen is unknown. These data originate in a study of T cells in Graves' hyperthyroidism and ophthalmopathy. The germline V gene has CDR1 MDHEN and CDR2 SYDVKM. With V trimmed by 7 bases and J by 0 bases, 7 bases remained unmatched. The CDR3 totals 15 residues. There were TCR beta CDR3 regions amplified from RNA transcripts. First-round RT-PCR of the TCR CDR3 relied on the HTBI primer set. Via MiXCR, TCRdb re-called the multiplex PCR reads, giving one row per CDR3 protein. The data contain hundreds of thousands of distinct CDR3 sequences, about a sixth of them singletons. Lactation, pregnancy, other autoimmune disease or uncontrolled infection excluded patients. Extraction of PBMCs used roughly 9.6 ml of fresh peripheral blood. Notes on the study in general: Stable hyperthyroidism was separated from ophthalmopathy by a model based on 13 V-J features.

This sequence was found in a woman in her thirties or forties with Graves' ophthalmopathy. This rearrangement joins TRBV28 to TRBJ2-7; the match to TRBD1 covers 9 bases. Sample: blood. The chain's CDR3 is CASKAGQGYSYEQYF. The CDR3 nucleotides read TGTGCCAGCAAGGCGGGACAGGGTTACTCCTACGAGCAGTACTTC.